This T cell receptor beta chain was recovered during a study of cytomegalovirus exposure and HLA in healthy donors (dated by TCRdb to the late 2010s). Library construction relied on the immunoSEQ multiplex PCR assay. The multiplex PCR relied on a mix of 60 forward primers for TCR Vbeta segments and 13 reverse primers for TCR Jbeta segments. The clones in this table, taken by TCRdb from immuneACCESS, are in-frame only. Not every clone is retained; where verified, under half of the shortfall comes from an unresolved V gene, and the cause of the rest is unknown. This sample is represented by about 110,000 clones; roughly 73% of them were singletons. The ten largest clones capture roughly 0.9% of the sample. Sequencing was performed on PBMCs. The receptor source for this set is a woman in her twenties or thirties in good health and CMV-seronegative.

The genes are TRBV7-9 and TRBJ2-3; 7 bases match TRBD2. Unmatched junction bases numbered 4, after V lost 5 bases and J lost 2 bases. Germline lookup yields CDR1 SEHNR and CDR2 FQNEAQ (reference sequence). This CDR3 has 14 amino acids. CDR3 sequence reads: CASSLGDYTDTQYF. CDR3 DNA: TGTGCCAGCAGCCTAGGGGACTACACAGATACGCAGTATTTT. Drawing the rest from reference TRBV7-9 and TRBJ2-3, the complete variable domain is DTGVSQNPRHKITKRGQNVTFRCDPISEHNRLYWYRQTLGQGPEFLTYFQNEAQLEKSRLLSDRFSAERPKGSFSTLEIQRTEQGDSAMYLCASSLGDYTDTQYFGPGTRLTVL.